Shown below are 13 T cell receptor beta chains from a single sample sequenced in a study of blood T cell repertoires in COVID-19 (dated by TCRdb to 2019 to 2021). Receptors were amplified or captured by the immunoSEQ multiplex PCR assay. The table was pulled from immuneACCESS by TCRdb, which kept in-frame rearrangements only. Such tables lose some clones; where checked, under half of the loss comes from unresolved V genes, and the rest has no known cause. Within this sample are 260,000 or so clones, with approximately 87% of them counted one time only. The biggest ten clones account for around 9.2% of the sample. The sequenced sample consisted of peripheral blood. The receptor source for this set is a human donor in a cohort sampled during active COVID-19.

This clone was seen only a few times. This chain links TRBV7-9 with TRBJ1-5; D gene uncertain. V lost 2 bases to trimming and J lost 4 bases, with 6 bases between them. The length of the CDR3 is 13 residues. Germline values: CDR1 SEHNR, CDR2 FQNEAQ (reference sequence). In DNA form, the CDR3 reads TGTGCCAGCAGCTTACACAGTAATCAGCCCCAGCATTTT. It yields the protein CASSLHSNQPQHF.

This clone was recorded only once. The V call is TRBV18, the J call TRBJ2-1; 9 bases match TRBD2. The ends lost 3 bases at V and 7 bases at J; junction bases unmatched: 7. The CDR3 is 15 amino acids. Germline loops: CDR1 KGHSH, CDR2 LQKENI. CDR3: CASSPSGRRGNEQFF. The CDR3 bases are TGTGCCAGCTCACCTAGCGGGAGAAGAGGAAATGAGCAGTTCTTC.

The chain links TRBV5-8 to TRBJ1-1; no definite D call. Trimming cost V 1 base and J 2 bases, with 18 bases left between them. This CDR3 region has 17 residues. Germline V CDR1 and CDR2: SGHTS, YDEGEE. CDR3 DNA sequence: TGTGCCAGCAGCTTGTTTGTTTCCCGGGTGGTTAACACTGAAGCTTTCTTT. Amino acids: CASSLFVSRVVNTEAFF.

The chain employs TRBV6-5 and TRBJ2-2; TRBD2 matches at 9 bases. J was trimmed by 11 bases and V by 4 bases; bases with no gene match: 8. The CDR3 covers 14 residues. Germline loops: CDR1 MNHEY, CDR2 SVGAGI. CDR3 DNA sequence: TGTGCCAGCAGTTCGGGACTAGCAAATCGCGAGCTGTTTTTT. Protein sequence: CASSSGLANRELFF.

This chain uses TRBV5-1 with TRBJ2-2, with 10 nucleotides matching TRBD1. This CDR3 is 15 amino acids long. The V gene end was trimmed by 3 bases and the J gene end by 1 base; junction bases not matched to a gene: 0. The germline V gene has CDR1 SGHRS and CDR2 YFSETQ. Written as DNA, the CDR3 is TGCGCCAGCAGCTGGACAGGGGGGAACACCGGGGAGCTGTTTTTT. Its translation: CASSWTGGNTGELFF.

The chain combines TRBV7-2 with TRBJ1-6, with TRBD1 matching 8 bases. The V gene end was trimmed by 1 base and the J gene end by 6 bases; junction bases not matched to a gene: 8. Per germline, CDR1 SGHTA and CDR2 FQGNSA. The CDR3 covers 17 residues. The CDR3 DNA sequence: TGTGCCAGCAGCTTAGTTTCGGGACAGGCCCCTAATTCACCCCTCCACTTT. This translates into CASSLVSGQAPNSPLHF.

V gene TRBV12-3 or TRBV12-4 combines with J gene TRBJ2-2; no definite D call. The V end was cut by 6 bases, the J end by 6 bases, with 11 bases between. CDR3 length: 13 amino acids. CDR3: CASRLLLAGELFF. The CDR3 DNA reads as TGTGCCAGCAGACTATTGCTGGCCGGGGAGCTGTTTTTT.

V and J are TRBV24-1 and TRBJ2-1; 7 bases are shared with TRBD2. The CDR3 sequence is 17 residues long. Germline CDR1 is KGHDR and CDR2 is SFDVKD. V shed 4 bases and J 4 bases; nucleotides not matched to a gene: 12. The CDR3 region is CATSDPLGAGLYNEQFF. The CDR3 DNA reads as TGTGCCACCAGTGACCCCTTAGGGGCGGGACTATACAATGAGCAGTTCTTC.

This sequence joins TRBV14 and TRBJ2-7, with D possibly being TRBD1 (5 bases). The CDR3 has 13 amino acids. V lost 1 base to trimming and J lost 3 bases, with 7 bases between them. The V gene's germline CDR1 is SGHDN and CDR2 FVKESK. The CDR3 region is CASSQVDSYEQYF. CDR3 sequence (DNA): TGTGCCAGCAGCCAAGTTGACAGCTACGAGCAGTACTTC.

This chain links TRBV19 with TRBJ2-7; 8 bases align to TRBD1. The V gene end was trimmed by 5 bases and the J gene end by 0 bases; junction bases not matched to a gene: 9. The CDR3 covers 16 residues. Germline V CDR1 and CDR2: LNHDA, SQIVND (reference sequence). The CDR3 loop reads CASSPRTGRSSYEQYF. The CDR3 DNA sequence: TGTGCCAGTAGTCCCCGGACAGGGCGCAGCTCCTACGAGCAGTACTTC. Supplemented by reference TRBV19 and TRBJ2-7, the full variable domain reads DGGITQSPKYLFRKEGQNVTLSCEQNLNHDAMYWYRQDPGQGLRLIYYSQIVNDFQKGDIAEGYSVSREKKESFPLTVTSAQKNPTAFYLCASSPRTGRSSYEQYFGPGTRLTVT.

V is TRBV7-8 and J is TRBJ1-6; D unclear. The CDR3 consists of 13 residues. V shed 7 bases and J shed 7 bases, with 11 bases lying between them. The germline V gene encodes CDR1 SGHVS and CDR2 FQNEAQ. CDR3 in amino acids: CASIKGRNSPLHF. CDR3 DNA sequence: TGTGCCAGCATCAAAGGGAGAAATTCACCCCTCCACTTT.

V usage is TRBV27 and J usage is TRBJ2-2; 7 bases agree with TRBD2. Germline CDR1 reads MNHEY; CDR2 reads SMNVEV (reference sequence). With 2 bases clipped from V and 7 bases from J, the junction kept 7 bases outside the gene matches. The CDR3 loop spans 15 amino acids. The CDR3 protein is CASSLRGRALGELFF. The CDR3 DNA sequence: TGTGCCAGCAGTTTAAGAGGGAGGGCCCTCGGGGAGCTGTTTTTT.

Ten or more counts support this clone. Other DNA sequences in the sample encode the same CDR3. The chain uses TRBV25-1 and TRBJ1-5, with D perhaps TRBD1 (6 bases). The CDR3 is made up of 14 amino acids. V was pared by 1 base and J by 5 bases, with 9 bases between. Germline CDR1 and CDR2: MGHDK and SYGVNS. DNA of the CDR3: TGTGCCAGCAGTGAATTAGGGGGGGATCAGCCCCAGCATTTT. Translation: CASSELGGDQPQHF.